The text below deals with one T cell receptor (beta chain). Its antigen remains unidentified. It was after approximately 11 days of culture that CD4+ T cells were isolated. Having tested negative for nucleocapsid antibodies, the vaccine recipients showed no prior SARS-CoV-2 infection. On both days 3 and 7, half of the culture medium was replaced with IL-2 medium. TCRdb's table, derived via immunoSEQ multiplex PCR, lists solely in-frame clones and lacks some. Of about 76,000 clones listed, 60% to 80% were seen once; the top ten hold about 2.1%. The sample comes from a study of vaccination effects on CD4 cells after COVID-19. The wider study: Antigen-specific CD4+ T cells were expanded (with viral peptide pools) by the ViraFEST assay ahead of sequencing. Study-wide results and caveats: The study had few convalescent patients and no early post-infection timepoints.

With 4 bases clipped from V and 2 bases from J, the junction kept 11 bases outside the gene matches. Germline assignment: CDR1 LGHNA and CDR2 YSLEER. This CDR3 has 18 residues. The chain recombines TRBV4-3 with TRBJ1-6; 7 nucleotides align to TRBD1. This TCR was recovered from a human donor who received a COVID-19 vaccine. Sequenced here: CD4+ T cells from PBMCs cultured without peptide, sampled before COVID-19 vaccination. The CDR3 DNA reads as TGCGCCAGCAGCCCCTCCAGTGACCAGGGGGCCTATAATTCACCCCTCCACTTT. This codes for CASSPSSDQGAYNSPLHF.